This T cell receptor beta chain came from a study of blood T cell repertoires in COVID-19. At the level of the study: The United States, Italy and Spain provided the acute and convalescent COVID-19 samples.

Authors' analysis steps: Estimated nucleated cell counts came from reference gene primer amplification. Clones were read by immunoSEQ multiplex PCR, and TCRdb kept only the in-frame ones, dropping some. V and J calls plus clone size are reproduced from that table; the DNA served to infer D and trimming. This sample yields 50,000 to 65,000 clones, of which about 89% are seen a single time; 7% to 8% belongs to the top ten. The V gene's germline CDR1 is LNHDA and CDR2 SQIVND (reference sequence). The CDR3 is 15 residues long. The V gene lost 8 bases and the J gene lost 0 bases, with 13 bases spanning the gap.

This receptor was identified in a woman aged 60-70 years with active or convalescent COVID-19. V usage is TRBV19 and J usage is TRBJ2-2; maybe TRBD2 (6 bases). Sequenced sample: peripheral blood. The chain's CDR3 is CASQMGTSNTGELFF. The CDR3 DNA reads TGTGCCAGTCAGATGGGGACTTCGAACACCGGGGAGCTGTTTTTT.